This T cell receptor beta chain was identified during a study of Tregs in tolerant kidney transplant recipients. Study-level results: Few patients were studied, so findings need validation in larger groups.

Note on this clone: Its cognate antigen is unknown.

Per the germline V gene, CDR1 is SEHNR and CDR2 is FQNEAQ (reference sequence). CDR3 length: 15 amino acids. The V and J ends lost 5 bases and 3 bases, in that order; junction bases with no gene match: 6. Measured with immunoSEQ multiplex PCR; TCRdb has only the in-frame clones, and not every one. The sample carries 92,000 or so clones, around 94% recorded once. This sequence was found in a human donor in good health. The sample was CD8+ T cells from blood. The genes are TRBV7-9 and TRBJ1-5, with 8 positions matching TRBD1. CDR3 DNA sequence: TGTGCCAGCAGCCCACCGGGACAGGACAATCAGCCCCAGCATTTT. Its translation: CASSPPGQDNQPQHF.